The sequence of this TCR beta chain was determined in a study of cytomegalovirus exposure and HLA in healthy donors. Concerning this clone: The antigen is undetermined.

Findings and limits, study-wide: CMV serostatus was the sole immune exposure information available. A few V segments could not be told apart, such as TRBV6-2 and TRBV6-3, and were left out. According to the study, roughly 160 TCR beta chains were cytomegalovirus-associated.

The PCR ran on 60 Vbeta and 13 Jbeta primers. The assay was immunoSEQ multiplex PCR, and TCRdb's table has in-frame clones only and misses some. Of about 220,000 clones in the sample, about 77% were seen once. V lost 4 bases to trimming and J lost 5 bases, with 11 bases between them. This CDR3 has 13 amino acids. CDR1 and CDR2 (germline): SNHLY, FYNNEI. The TCR comes from a woman aged 25 to 39 in good health and CMV-seronegative. The rearrangement uses TRBV2 and TRBJ1-1; tentative D call: TRBD1 (6 bases). The sample comprised PBMCs. CDR3 loop: CASSAEGGTEAFF. The CDR3 DNA is TGTGCCAGCAGTGCAGAAGGGGGTACTGAAGCTTTCTTT. Drawing the rest from reference TRBV2 and TRBJ1-1, the complete variable domain is EPEVTQTPSHQVTQMGQEVILRCVPISNHLYFYWYRQILGQKVEFLVSFYNNEISEKSEIFDDQFSVERPDGSNFTLKIRSTKLEDSAMYFCASSAEGGTEAFFGQGTRLTVV.